The 14 T cell receptor beta chains below all came from one sample that was sequenced in a study of identical twins. TCRdb used MiXCR to reprocess the 5' RACE reads, holding one entry per CDR3 protein. The sample shows roughly 720,000 distinct CDR3 sequences, around a sixth of them seen only once. Another study also made use of these data, one on T cells expressing NK-cell markers.

Sample: PBMCs. The receptors stem from a young woman in good health.

V is TRBV27 and J is TRBJ2-3; D not resolved. Trimming took off 4 bases at V and 2 bases at J, with 10 bases between the two ends. Per the germline V gene, CDR1 is MNHEY and CDR2 is SMNVEV (reference sequence). The CDR3 has 14 residues. The CDR3 bases are TGTGCCAGCAGTTGGCGGCAAACCACAGATACGCAGTATTTT. The encoded protein is CASSWRQTTDTQYF.

CDR3 sequence reads: CSTRTAPSHGAETQYF. The CDR3 nucleotides read TGCAGCACCCGGACAGCCCCATCCCATGGGGCAGAGACCCAGTACTTC. V gene TRBV29-1 combines with J gene TRBJ2-5, with D perhaps matching TRBD1 (6 bases). The CDR3 loop spans 16 amino acids. V dropped 8 bases and J dropped 4 bases, with 26 bases sitting between them. Germline CDR1 and CDR2: SQVTM and ANQGSEA.

There are many counts of this clonotype. V usage is TRBV7-9 and J usage is TRBJ1-3; no clear D gene. Germline-derived CDR1 and CDR2 are SEHNR and FQNEAQ (reference sequence). V was trimmed by 0 bases and J by 3 bases, leaving 3 bases between them. The CDR3 contains 13 residues. CDR3 DNA sequence: TGTGCCAGCAGCTTAGCGCATGGAAACACCATATATTTT. As protein: CASSLAHGNTIYF.

This clonotype was recorded many times. The chain joins TRBV5-1 to TRBJ1-6; 8 nucleotides align to TRBD1. The CDR3 loop spans 14 amino acids. Unmatched junction bases numbered 4, after V lost 4 bases and J lost 7 bases. Germline V gene sequence: CDR1 SGHRS, CDR2 YFSETQ. In DNA form, the CDR3 reads TGCGCCAGCAGCCAGGGACAGGAGAATTCACCCCTCCACTTT. Translating it yields CASSQGQENSPLHF.

This clonotype has a handful of counts. The genes are TRBV9 and TRBJ2-3; 9 bases map to TRBD1. CDR3 size: 21 residues. Looked up from germline, CDR1 is SGDLS and CDR2 is YYNGEE. The V gene end was trimmed by 4 bases and the J gene end by 0 bases; junction bases not matched to a gene: 21. DNA for the CDR3: TGTGCCAGCAGCCCTCATGCCGGGACAGGGTTCCCGGAGTCAAGCACAGATACGCAGTATTTT. Protein: CASSPHAGTGFPESSTDTQYF.

This clonotype was seen only once. The J gene is TRBJ2-7, the V gene TRBV12-3 or TRBV12-4; 7 bases line up with TRBD1. V shed 3 bases, J shed 0 bases, and the junction held 5 bases outside the gene matches. CDR3 length: 15 residues. The DNA of the CDR3 is TGTGCCAGCAGTTTTGGGCGGACAGGCTCCTACGAGCAGTACTTC. Residues: CASSFGRTGSYEQYF.

This clonotype occurred a few times. The CDR3: CSAATSIDEQFF. CDR3 nucleotide sequence: TGCAGCGCCGCGACTAGCATCGATGAGCAGTTCTTC. The gene calls are TRBV29-1 and TRBJ2-1; 7 bases map to TRBD2. The CDR3 contains 12 residues. Germline CDR1 SQVTM, CDR2 ANQGSEA. Trimming at V came to 7 bases and at J to 8 bases, leaving 8 bases not matched to a gene.

J is TRBJ2-1 and V is TRBV20-1, with 11 bases lining up with TRBD1. The CDR3 has 13 residues. Per the germline V gene, CDR1 is DFQATT and CDR2 is SNEGSKA (reference sequence). V shed 4 bases, J shed 7 bases, and the junction held 3 bases outside the gene matches. The CDR3: CSATDRGQNEQFF. The CDR3 DNA reads TGCAGTGCTACGGACAGGGGGCAGAATGAGCAGTTCTTC.

This clonotype came up once. This chain connects TRBV4-3 to TRBJ2-3; TRBD2 might be the D (6 bases). Germline CDR1 is LGHNA and CDR2 is YSLEER. Deletions cut 1 base from V and 0 bases from J, with 8 bases between. This CDR3 region has 15 residues. CDR3 loop: CASSQAGTSTDTQYF. CDR3 DNA: TGCGCCAGCAGCCAAGCCGGGACTAGCACAGATACGCAGTATTTT.

This sequence joins TRBV20-1 and TRBJ1-4, with 7 positions matching TRBD1. The CDR3 sequence is 14 residues long. CDR1 and CDR2 from the germline V gene are DFQATT and SNEGSKA (reference sequence). V gave up 5 bases and J gave up 4 bases; unmatched junction bases: 7. CDR3 residues: CSAYRGFSNEKLFF. CDR3 nucleotides: TGCAGTGCTTACAGGGGTTTCAGTAATGAAAAACTGTTTTTT.

Points on this clonotype: One end of the junction is discordant with germline, which a read error may explain. V is TRBV9 and J is TRBJ1-1; D gene ambiguous. This CDR3 spans 14 amino acids. CDR1 and CDR2 (germline): SGDLS, YYNGEE. CDR3: CVSSVAPGKTEAFF. In DNA form, the CDR3 reads TGTGTCAGCAGCGTAGCTCCAGGCAAGACTGAAGCTTTCTTT.

The chain is built from TRBV12-3 or TRBV12-4 and TRBJ2-1; D remains ambiguous. The V gene lost 4 bases and the J gene lost 9 bases, with 16 bases spanning the gap. This CDR3 has 14 amino acids. The CDR3 DNA reads as TGTGCCAGCAGTTGGGCCAGTTCCGTAGGTGAGCAGTTCTTC. Amino acids: CASSWASSVGEQFF.

The chain uses TRBV7-9 and TRBJ1-6, with D maybe TRBD1 (6 bases). Germline values: CDR1 SEHNR, CDR2 FQNEAQ (reference sequence). This CDR3 region has 15 residues. Deletions cut 1 base from V and 6 bases from J, with 10 bases between. The CDR3 protein is CASSLGGALNSPLHF. The CDR3 nucleotides are TGTGCCAGCAGCTTAGGGGGGGCCCTTAATTCACCCCTCCACTTT.

The chain uses TRBV2 and TRBJ1-4, with D tentatively TRBD1 (5 bases). V lost 7 bases to trimming and J lost 4 bases, with 16 bases between them. The CDR3 has 15 amino acids. In germline, CDR1 is SNHLY, CDR2 FYNNEI. The CDR3 reads CASIRLTGLNEKLFF. The DNA of the CDR3 is TGTGCCAGCATAAGGTTAACAGGCCTTAATGAAAAACTGTTTTTT.